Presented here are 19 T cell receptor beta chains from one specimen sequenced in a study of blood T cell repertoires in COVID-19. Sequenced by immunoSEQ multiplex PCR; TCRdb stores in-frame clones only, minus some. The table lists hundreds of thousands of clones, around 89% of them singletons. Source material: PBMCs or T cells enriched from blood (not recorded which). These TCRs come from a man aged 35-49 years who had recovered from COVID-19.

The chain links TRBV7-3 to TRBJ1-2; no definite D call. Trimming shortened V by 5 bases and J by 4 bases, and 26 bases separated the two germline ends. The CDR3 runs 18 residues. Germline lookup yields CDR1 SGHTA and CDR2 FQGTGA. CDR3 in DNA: TGTGCCAGCAGCCCCTACCCCCCTGCTGCTCGAACAGCCTATGGCTACACCTTC. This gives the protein CASSPYPPAARTAYGYTF.

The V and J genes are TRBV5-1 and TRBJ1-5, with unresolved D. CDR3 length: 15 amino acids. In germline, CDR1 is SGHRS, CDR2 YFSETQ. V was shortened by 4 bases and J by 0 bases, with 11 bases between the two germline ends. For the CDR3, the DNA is TGCGCCAGCAGCCCCTCGGGAAATAGCAATCAGCCCCAGCATTTT. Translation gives CASSPSGNSNQPQHF. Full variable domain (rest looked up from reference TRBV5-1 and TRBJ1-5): KAGVTQTPRYLIKTRGQQVTLSCSPISGHRSVSWYQQTPGQGLQFLFEYFSETQRNKGNFPGRFSGRQFSNSRSEMNVSTLELGDSALYLCASSPSGNSNQPQHFGDGTRLSIL.

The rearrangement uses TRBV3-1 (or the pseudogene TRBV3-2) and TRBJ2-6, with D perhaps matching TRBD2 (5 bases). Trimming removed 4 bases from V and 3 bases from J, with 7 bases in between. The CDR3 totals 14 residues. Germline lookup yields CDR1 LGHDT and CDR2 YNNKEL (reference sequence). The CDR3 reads CASSPRGGANVLTF. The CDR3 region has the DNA TGTGCCAGCAGCCCCCGGGGTGGGGCCAACGTCCTGACTTTC.

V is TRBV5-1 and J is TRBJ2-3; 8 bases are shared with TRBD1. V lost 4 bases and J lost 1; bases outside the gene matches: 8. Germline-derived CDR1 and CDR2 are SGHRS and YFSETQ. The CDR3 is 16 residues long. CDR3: CASSLGPGQGTDTQYF. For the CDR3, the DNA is TGCGCCAGCAGCCTGGGGCCGGGACAGGGCACAGATACGCAGTATTTT.

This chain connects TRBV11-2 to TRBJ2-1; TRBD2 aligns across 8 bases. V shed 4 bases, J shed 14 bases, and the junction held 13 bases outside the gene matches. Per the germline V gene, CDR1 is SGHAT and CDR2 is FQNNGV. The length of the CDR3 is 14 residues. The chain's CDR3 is CASSSEREFSLEFF. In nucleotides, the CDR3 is TGTGCCAGCAGCTCCGAGCGGGAGTTTTCTCTTGAGTTCTTC. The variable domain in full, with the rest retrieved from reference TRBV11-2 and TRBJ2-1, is EAGVAQSPRYKIIEKRQSVAFWCNPISGHATLYWYQQILGQGPKLLIQFQNNGVVDDSQLPKDRFSAERLKGVDSTLKIQPAKLEDSAVYLCASSSEREFSLEFFGPGTRLTVL.

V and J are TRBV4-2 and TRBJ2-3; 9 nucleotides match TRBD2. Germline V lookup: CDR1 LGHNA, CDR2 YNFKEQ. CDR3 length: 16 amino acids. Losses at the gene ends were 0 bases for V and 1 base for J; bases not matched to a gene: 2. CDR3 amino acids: CASSQELAGRTDTQYF. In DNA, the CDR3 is TGTGCCAGCAGCCAAGAGCTAGCGGGGCGCACAGATACGCAGTATTTT.

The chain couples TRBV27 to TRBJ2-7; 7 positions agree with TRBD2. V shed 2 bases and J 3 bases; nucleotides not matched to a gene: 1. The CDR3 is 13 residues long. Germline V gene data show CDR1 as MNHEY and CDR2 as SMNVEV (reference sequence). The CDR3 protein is CASSLPGGYEQYF. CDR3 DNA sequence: TGTGCCAGCAGTTTACCGGGGGGCTACGAGCAGTACTTC.

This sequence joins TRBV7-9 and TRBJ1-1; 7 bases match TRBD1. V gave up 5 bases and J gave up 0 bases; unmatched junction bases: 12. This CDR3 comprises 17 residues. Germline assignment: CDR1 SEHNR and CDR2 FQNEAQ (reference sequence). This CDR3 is CASSHKGARDMNTEAFF. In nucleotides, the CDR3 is TGTGCCAGCAGCCACAAGGGGGCTCGGGACATGAACACTGAAGCTTTCTTT.

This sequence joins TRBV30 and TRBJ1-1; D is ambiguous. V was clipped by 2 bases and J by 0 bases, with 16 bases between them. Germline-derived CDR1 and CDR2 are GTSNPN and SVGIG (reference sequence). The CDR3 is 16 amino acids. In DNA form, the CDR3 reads TGTGCCTGGAGTCGGGAACGGAACCGAATGAACACTGAAGCTTTCTTT. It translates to CAWSRERNRMNTEAFF.

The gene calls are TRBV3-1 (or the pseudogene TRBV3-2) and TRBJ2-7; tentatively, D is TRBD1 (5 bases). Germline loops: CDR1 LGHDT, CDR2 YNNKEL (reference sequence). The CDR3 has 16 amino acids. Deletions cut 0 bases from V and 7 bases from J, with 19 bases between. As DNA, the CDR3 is TGTGCCAGCAGCCAAGATGCATGGGCAGGGTTGGGAGAGCAGTACTTC. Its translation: CASSQDAWAGLGEQYF.

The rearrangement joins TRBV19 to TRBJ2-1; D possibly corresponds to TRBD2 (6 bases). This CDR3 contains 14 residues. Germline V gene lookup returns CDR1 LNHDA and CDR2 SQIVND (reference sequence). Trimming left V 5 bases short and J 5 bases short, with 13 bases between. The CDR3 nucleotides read TGTGCCAGTAGTCTTCGGGACTTTAACAATGAGCAGTTCTTC. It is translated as CASSLRDFNNEQFF.

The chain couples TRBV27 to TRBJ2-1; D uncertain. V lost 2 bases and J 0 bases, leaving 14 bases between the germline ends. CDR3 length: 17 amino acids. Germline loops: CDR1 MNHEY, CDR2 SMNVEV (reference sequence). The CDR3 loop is CASSLSPDFYSYNEQFF. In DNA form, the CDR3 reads TGTGCCAGCAGTTTAAGCCCCGATTTCTACTCCTACAATGAGCAGTTCTTC.

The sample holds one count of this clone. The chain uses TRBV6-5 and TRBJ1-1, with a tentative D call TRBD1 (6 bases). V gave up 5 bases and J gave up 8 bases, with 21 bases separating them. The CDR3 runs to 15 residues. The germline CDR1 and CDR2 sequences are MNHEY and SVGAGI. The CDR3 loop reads CASSTTGQGFGEAFF. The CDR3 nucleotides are TGTGCCAGCAGTACCACCGGGCAGGGGTTTGGGGAAGCTTTCTTT.

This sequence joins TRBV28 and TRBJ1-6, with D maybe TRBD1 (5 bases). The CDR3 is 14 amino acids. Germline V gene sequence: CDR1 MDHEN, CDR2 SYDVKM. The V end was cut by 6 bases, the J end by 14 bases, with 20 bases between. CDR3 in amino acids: CASRSGGGERALHF. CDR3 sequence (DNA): TGTGCCAGCAGATCCGGGGGTGGAGAGAGGGCCCTCCACTTT.

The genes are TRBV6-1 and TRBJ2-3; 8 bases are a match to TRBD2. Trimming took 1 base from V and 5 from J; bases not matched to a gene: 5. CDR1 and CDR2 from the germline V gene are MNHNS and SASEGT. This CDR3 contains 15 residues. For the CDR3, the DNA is TGTGCCAGCAGTGAAGTGGCGGGGGGAAAAGATACGCAGTATTTT. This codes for CASSEVAGGKDTQYF.

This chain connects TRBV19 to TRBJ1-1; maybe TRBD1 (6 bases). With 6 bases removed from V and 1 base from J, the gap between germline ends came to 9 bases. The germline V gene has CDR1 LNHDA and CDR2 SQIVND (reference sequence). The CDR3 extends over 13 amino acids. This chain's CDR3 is CASSLTGNTEAFF. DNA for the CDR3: TGTGCCAGTAGCCTGACAGGGAACACTGAAGCTTTCTTT.

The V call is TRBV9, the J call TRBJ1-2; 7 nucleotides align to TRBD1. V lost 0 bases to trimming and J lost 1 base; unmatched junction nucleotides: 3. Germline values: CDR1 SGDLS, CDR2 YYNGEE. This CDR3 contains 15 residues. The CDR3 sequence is CASSVGDRSNYGYTF. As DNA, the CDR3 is TGTGCCAGCAGCGTAGGGGACAGAAGTAACTATGGCTACACCTTC.

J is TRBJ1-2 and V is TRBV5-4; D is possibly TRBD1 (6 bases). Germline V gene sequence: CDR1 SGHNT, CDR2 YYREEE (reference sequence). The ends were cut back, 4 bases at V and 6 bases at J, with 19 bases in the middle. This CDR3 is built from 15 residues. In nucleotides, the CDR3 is TGTGCCAGCAGCCCGGACCGGGACAAGGGCAATGGCTACACCTTC. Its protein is CASSPDRDKGNGYTF.

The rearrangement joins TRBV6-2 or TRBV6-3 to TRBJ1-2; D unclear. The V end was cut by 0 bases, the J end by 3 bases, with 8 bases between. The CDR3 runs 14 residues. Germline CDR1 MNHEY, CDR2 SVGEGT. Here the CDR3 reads CASSYSTGYYGYTF. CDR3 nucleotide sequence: TGTGCCAGCAGTTACTCGACGGGGTACTATGGCTACACCTTC.